The entry that follows covers one T cell receptor beta chain sequence. These data belong to a study of blood T cell repertoires in COVID-19. Study-level background: From the United States, Italy and Spain came samples of acute and convalescent COVID-19.

Authors' data handling: Scientists estimated how many nucleated cells there were by amplifying reference gene primers. Profiled with immunoSEQ multiplex PCR; TCRdb holds only in-frame clones, not every one. The DNA gave D and trimming, while V, J and clone size come from that table. The top ten hold approximately 0.5% of the sample, which has 150,000 or so clones, more than 90% seen once. Germline V CDR1 and CDR2: SGHKS, YYEKEE (reference sequence). The CDR3 covers 13 residues. The ends were cut back, 4 bases at V and 4 bases at J, with 9 bases in the middle. V is TRBV5-5 and J is TRBJ2-1; D might be TRBD1 (6 bases). What was sequenced was peripheral blood. This clonotype was sampled from a man aged 50 to 59 with acute or convalescent COVID-19. In DNA, the CDR3 is TGTGCCAGCAGCAGGACAGTTTACAATGAGCAGTTCTTC. Translating gives CASSRTVYNEQFF. Together with reference TRBV5-5 and TRBJ2-1, the CDR3 gives the full variable domain: DAGVTQSPTHLIKTRGQQVTLRCSPISGHKSVSWYQQVLGQGPQFIFQYYEKEERGRGNFPDRFSARQFPNYSSELNVNALLLGDSALYLCASSRTVYNEQFFGPGTRLTVL.